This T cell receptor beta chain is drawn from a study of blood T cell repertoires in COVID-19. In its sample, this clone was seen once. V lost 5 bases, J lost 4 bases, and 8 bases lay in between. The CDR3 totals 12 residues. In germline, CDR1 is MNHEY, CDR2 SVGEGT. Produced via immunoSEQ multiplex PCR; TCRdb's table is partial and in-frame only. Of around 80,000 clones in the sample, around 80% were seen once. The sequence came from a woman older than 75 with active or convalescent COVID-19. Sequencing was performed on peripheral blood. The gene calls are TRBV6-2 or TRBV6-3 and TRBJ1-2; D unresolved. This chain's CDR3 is CASSDNGYGYTF. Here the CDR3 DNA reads TGTGCCAGCAGTGACAACGGCTATGGCTACACCTTC.